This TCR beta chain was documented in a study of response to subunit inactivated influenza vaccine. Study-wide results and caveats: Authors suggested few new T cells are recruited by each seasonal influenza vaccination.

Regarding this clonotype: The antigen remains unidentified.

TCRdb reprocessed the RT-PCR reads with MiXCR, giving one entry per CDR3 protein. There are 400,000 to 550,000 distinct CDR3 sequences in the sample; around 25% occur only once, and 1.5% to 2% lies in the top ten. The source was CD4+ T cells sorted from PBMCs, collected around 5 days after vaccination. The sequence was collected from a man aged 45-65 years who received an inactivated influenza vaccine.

The DNA of the CDR3 is TGTGCCAGCAGGGGGACAGGGCGGGAGTGGGAGCAGTTCTTC. Protein: CASRGTGREWEQFF. The chain carries TRBV12-3 or TRBV12-4 and TRBJ2-1, with 9 bases that match TRBD1. This CDR3 is built from 14 residues. V lost 6 bases and J lost 10; bases outside the gene matches: 10.